This T cell receptor beta chain is drawn from a study of blood T cell repertoires in COVID-19. Whole-study context: The analysed material was cDNA or gDNA that came from T cells, B-cell-depleted T cells, or PBMCs.

The germline V gene has CDR1 MNHEY and CDR2 SVGEGT. Trimming took 0 bases from V and 5 from J, leaving 11 bases between them. CDR3 length: 15 amino acids. In the study's own analysis: Amplification with reference gene primers provided the estimates of nucleated cell counts. Sequenced by immunoSEQ multiplex PCR; TCRdb stores in-frame clones only, minus some. That table supplies the V and J calls and clone size; D and trimming were determined from the DNA. The sample contains more than 150,000 clones, around 80% of which appear only once. Source material: peripheral blood. This clonotype was obtained from a woman aged 50 to 60 with acute or convalescent COVID-19. This chain uses TRBV6-2 or TRBV6-3 with TRBJ2-1; D may be TRBD2 (6 bases). The CDR3, as DNA: TGTGCCAGCAGTTACTCGACGGGGGTAAACAATGAGCAGTTCTTC. Its translation is CASSYSTGVNNEQFF.